This TCR beta chain was profiled in a study of blood T cell repertoires in COVID-19. Study overall: The United States, Italy and Spain were the sources of the acute and convalescent COVID-19 samples. In each case, the material was cDNA or gDNA derived from T cells, B-cell-depleted T cells, or PBMCs.

With 3 bases removed from V and 3 bases from J, the gap between germline ends came to 9 bases. CDR3 size: 13 residues. Germline V gene lookup returns CDR1 SGHTS and CDR2 YDEGEE. Source study methods: It was from reference gene primer amplification that nucleated cell counts were estimated. The table came from immunoSEQ multiplex PCR; TCRdb's copy has only in-frame clones and leaves some out. D and trimming come from the DNA, and the V and J calls and clone size come from that table. The table has 75,000 or so clones, roughly nine tenths seen once. Sequencing input: peripheral blood. This sequence joins TRBV5-8 and TRBJ1-1, with a possible D match to TRBD1 (5 bases). The clonotype originates from a woman aged 80 or older with active or convalescent COVID-19. The CDR3 reads CASSSGQHTEAFF. The CDR3 DNA reads TGTGCCAGCAGCTCAGGGCAGCACACTGAAGCTTTCTTT.